This TCR beta chain stems from a study of blood T cell repertoires in COVID-19. Study at large: The study drew acute and convalescent COVID-19 samples from the United States, Italy and Spain. Sources were T cells, B-cell-depleted T cells, or PBMCs; the material itself was cDNA or gDNA.

The V gene's germline CDR1 is MNHEY and CDR2 SVGAGI. CDR3 length equals 13 residues. The J segment lost 4 bases and the V segment lost 6 bases, leaving 4 bases of the junction unmatched. As processed by the authors: Estimation of nucleated cell counts was performed using reference gene primer amplification. Profiling relied on immunoSEQ multiplex PCR, and the TCRdb table lists in-frame clones only, not all of them. V and J calls and clone size follow that table, whereas D and trimming were derived from the DNA. The table shows about 190,000 clones, with 70% to 80% occurring only once. This clone was detected once.

Material: peripheral blood. The V call is TRBV6-5, the J call TRBJ1-1; 8 bases agree with TRBD1. This receptor was taken from a man aged 50 to 60 who had recovered from COVID-19. DNA for the CDR3: TGTGCCAGCAGAAGGGACAGGCTCACTGAAGCTTTCTTT. Translating it yields CASRRDRLTEAFF.